The 10 T cell receptor beta chains below all came from one sample that was sequenced in a study of vaccination and CD4 T cells after COVID-19. With the Oncomine TCR Beta short-read assay, DNA from cultured CD4+ T cells was sequenced. One entry per CDR3 protein results from TCRdb running MiXCR on the PCR reads. This table has about 15,000 distinct CDR3 sequences, roughly half appearing once. The treatment is: approximately 11-day PBMC culture with coronavirus spike peptide pools or control peptides (ViraFEST assay). No cognate antigen is known for these TCRs. Sequencing was performed on cultured CD4+ T cells from blood, taken after SARS-CoV-2 vaccination. These receptors came from a human donor with COVID-19.

This clonotype was seen a single time. This chain links TRBV20-1 with TRBJ2-7, with 9 bases aligning to TRBD1. V was clipped by 4 bases and J by 5 bases; unmatched bases: 9. The CDR3 covers 14 residues. The germline V gene encodes CDR1 DFQATT and CDR2 SNEGSKA (reference sequence). The CDR3 reads CSAIRPGTGNEQYF. In DNA, the CDR3 is TGCAGTGCTATCCGTCCCGGGACAGGGAACGAGCAGTACTTC.

This chain uses TRBV20-1 with TRBJ2-2; D is undetermined. Trimming cost V 0 bases and J 2 bases, with 7 bases left between them. This CDR3 is 14 amino acids long. The germline CDR1 and CDR2 sequences are DFQATT and SNEGSKA (reference sequence). The CDR3 reads CSARDRRNTGELFF. CDR3 nucleotides: TGCAGTGCTAGAGACAGGAGAAACACCGGGGAGCTGTTTTTT.

This CDR3 reads CATQGVGRNTEAFF. The CDR3 bases are TGTGCCACCCAGGGGGTCGGTAGAAACACTGAAGCTTTCTTT. The chain joins TRBV25-1 to TRBJ1-1; TRBD1 agrees at 7 bases. The germline gives CDR1 MGHDK, CDR2 SYGVNS. The CDR3 totals 14 residues. With V trimmed by 10 bases and J by 2 bases, 10 bases remained unmatched.

The genes are TRBV2 and TRBJ2-5; D may be TRBD2 (6 bases). The germline V gene encodes CDR1 SNHLY and CDR2 FYNNEI. The V end lost 6 bases, the J end lost 4 bases, and 15 bases lay between the germline ends. CDR3 length equals 14 residues. The CDR3 DNA is TGTGCCAGCAGGATGGATCGGGGAGGAGAGACCCAGTACTTC. This sequence encodes CASRMDRGGETQYF.

This clonotype occurred a few times. The rearrangement links TRBV19 to TRBJ2-2; D is ambiguous. The CDR3 spans 17 residues. Germline V gene data show CDR1 as LNHDA and CDR2 as SQIVND (reference sequence). The V gene lost 3 bases and the J gene lost 1 base, with 15 bases spanning the gap. CDR3 coding DNA: TGTGCCAGTAGTATCGCGGTAACCTCTGGGAACACCGGGGAGCTGTTTTTT. Amino acid sequence: CASSIAVTSGNTGELFF.

This clonotype was seen once. The V and J genes are TRBV12-3 or TRBV12-4 and TRBJ1-6; D remains unclear. V lost 6 bases to trimming and J lost 3 bases, with 9 bases between them. CDR3 length equals 14 residues. CDR3 bases: TGTGCCAGCAGATTACTTAACTATAATTCACCCCTCCACTTT. Protein sequence: CASRLLNYNSPLHF.

The chain employs TRBV20-1 and TRBJ2-1; 8 nucleotides agree with TRBD2. From germline, CDR1 is DFQATT and CDR2 SNEGSKA (reference sequence). This CDR3 region has 12 residues. In nucleotides, the CDR3 is TGCACCGCGGGGCGGGGGGACAATGAGCAGTTCTTC. Translating it yields CTAGRGDNEQFF.

The CDR3 bases are TGTGCCAGCAGTCCCAGACAGGGGCGTAATGAAAAACTGTTTTTT. Protein sequence: CASSPRQGRNEKLFF. The chain uses TRBV6-1 and TRBJ1-4; 8 bases are shared with TRBD1. V shed 5 bases, J shed 4 bases, and the junction held 6 bases outside the gene matches. Looked up from germline, CDR1 is MNHNS and CDR2 is SASEGT. The CDR3 is made up of 15 amino acids.

This clonotype occurred once. This CDR3 is CASSQTGGAGNTEAFF. CDR3 DNA: TGCGCCAGCAGCCAGACAGGGGGCGCGGGGAACACTGAAGCTTTCTTT. This chain connects TRBV5-1 to TRBJ1-1; 10 positions match TRBD1. This CDR3 contains 16 residues. V shed 4 bases, J shed 1 base, and the junction held 7 bases outside the gene matches. Germline CDR1 reads SGHRS; CDR2 reads YFSETQ.

The gene calls are TRBV6-1 and TRBJ2-7; D unresolved. Trimming pared 6 bases from V and 3 bases from J, leaving 9 bases between. From germline, CDR1 is MNHNS and CDR2 SASEGT. CDR3 size: 12 residues. CDR3 DNA: TGTGCCAGCAGAAACACGGGCTACGAGCAGTACTTC. The encoded protein is CASRNTGYEQYF.